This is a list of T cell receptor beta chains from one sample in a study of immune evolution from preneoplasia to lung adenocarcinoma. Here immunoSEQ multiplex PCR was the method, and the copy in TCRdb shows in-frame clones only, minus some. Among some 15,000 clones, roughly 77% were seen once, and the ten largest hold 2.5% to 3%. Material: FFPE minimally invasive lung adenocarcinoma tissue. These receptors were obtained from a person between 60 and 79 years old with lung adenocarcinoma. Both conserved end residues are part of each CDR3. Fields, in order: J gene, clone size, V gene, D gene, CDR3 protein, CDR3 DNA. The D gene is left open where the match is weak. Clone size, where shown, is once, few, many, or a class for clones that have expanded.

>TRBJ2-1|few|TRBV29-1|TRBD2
CSVEGGRRYEQFF
TGCAGCGTTGAAGGCGGGAGGAGGTATGAGCAGTTCTTC
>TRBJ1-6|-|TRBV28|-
CASSLYEALRRFTLHF
TGTGCCAGCAGTTTATACGAAGCCCTTCGGAGATTCACCCTCCACTTT
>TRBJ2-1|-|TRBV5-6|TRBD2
CASSRVGLAARNEQFF
TGTGCCAGCAGCCGCGTCGGGCTAGCGGCGAGGAATGAGCAGTTCTTC
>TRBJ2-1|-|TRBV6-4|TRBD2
CASSEISGSLSEQFF
TGTGCCAGCAGTGAGATAAGCGGGAGTTTGAGTGAGCAGTTCTTC
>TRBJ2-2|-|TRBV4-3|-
CASSQDGRARTGELFF
TGCGCCAGCAGCCAAGATGGCAGGGCTCGTACCGGGGAGCTGTTTTTT
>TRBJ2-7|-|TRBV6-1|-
CASSNQRRSYEQYF
TGTGCCAGCAGTAATCAGCGGCGCTCCTACGAGCAGTACTTC
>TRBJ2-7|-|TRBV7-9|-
CASSLDDNYEQYF
TGTGCCAGCAGCTTAGATGATAACTACGAGCAGTACTTC
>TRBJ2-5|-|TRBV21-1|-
CASSKEWAPETQYF
TGTGCCAGCAGCAAGGAATGGGCCCCAGAGACCCAGTACTTC
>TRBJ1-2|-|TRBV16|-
CASSLRLGGYTF
TGTGCCAGCAGCCTCCGGCTTGGGGGCTACACCTTC
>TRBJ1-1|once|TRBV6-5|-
CASTPIWGNTEAFF
TGTGCCAGCACCCCCATCTGGGGAAACACTGAAGCTTTCTTT
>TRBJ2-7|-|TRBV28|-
CASSAPGPTGHEQYF
TGTGCCAGCAGTGCCCCGGGACCCACGGGACACGAGCAGTACTTC
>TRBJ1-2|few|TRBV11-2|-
CASSYRGSGYTF
TGTGCCAGCAGCTACCGAGGTTCTGGCTACACCTTC
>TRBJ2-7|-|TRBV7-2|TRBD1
CASSPGQGDEQYF
TGTGCCAGCAGCCCGGGACAGGGGGACGAGCAGTACTTC
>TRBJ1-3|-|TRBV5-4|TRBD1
CASSRRTGSLGNTIYF
TGTGCCAGCAGCCGACGGACAGGGAGTCTTGGAAACACCATATATTTT
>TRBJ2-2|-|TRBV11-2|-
CASSLGVNTGELFF
TGTGCCAGCAGCTTAGGGGTGAACACCGGGGAGCTGTTTTTT
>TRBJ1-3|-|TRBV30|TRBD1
CAWSGGTGSYGNTIYF
TGTGCCTGGAGCGGAGGGACAGGGTCCTACGGAAACACCATATATTTT
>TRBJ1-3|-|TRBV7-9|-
CASGEQTGNTIYF
TGTGCCAGCGGGGAGCAGACTGGAAACACCATATATTTT
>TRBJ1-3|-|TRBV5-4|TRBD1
CASSLATGGGNTIYF
TGTGCCAGCAGCTTGGCCACAGGGGGAGGAAACACCATATATTTT
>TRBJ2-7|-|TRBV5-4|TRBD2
CASSSGTSLSYEQYF
TGTGCCAGCAGCTCCGGGACTAGCCTATCCTACGAGCAGTACTTC
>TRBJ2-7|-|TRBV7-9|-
CASSLRTYEQYF
TGTGCCAGCAGCTTAAGAACCTACGAGCAGTACTTC
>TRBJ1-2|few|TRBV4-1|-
CASSQVGDYTF
TGCGCCAGCAGCCAAGTTGGGGACTACACCTTC
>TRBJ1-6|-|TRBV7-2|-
CASRHRASYNSPLHF
TGTGCCAGCAGGCACAGGGCCTCCTATAATTCACCCCTCCACTTT
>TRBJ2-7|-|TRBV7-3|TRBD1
CASSLHGTVSYEQYF
TGTGCCAGCAGCTTACACGGGACAGTCTCCTACGAGCAGTACTTC
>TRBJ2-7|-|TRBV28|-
CASRTGPAEQYF
TGTGCCAGCAGAACCGGCCCCGCCGAGCAGTACTTC
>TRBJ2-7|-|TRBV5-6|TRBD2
CASMKRTGTSNEQYF
TGTGCCAGCATGAAGAGGACCGGGACTAGCAACGAGCAGTACTTC
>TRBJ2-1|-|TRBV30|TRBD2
CAWSVTSGDYNEQFF
TGTGCCTGGAGTGTAACTAGCGGGGACTACAATGAGCAGTTCTTC
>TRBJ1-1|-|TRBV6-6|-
CASSNRETEAFF
TGTGCCAGCAGTAACCGAGAAACTGAAGCTTTCTTT
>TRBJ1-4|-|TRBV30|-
CAWSSGALGEKLFF
TGTGCCTGGAGTTCAGGGGCTTTAGGAGAAAAACTGTTTTTT
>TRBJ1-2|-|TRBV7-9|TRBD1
CASSFGQGNYGYTF
TGTGCCAGCAGCTTTGGACAGGGGAACTATGGCTACACCTTC